Shown below are 10 T cell receptor beta chains from a single sample sequenced in a study of blood T cell repertoires in COVID-19. The assay was immunoSEQ multiplex PCR, and TCRdb's table has in-frame clones only and misses some. The data hold approximately 150,000 clones, with over 90% observed a single time. Sequenced: peripheral blood. The receptors stem from a woman aged 60-70 years with COVID-19, enrolled during active disease.

V is TRBV18 and J is TRBJ1-1; D remains ambiguous. This CDR3 is built from 14 residues. V was pared by 3 bases and J by 1 base, with 9 bases between. Germline V lookup: CDR1 KGHSH, CDR2 LQKENI. The CDR3 DNA reads TGTGCCAGCTCACCTGGCATTGAGAACACTGAAGCTTTCTTT. Encoded protein: CASSPGIENTEAFF. Using reference TRBV18 and TRBJ1-1 for the parts outside the CDR3, the full variable domain is NAGVMQNPRHLVRRRGQEARLRCSPMKGHSHVYWYRQLPEEGLKFMVYLQKENIIDESGMPKERFSAEFPKEGPSILRIQQVVRGDSAAYFCASSPGIENTEAFFGQGTRLTVV.

This chain joins TRBV2 and TRBJ2-1, with a weak D call TRBD1 (5 bases). Looked up from germline, CDR1 is SNHLY and CDR2 is FYNNEI. The CDR3 consists of 14 residues. The V end was cut by 2 bases, the J end by 8 bases, with 13 bases between. CDR3 bases: TGTGCCAGCAGTGAACTGGCAGGGATCGATGAGCAGTTCTTC. This codes for CASSELAGIDEQFF. Full variable domain (remainder filled in from reference TRBV2 and TRBJ2-1): EPEVTQTPSHQVTQMGQEVILRCVPISNHLYFYWYRQILGQKVEFLVSFYNNEISEKSEIFDDQFSVERPDGSNFTLKIRSTKLEDSAMYFCASSELAGIDEQFFGPGTRLTVL.

The V and J genes are TRBV6-5 and TRBJ1-5; D ambiguous. Germline CDR1 reads MNHEY; CDR2 reads SVGAGI. There are 13 residues in the CDR3. Between the trimmed V and J ends, which lost 8 bases and 4 bases, there was a span of 12 bases. CDR3 bases: TGTGCCAGCCATAGCAGCTTTAATCAGCCCCAGCATTTT. Translating it yields CASHSSFNQPQHF.

J is TRBJ2-2 and V is TRBV7-6, with TRBD1 matching over 9 bases. The CDR3 has 16 amino acids. Germline loops: CDR1 SGHVS, CDR2 FNYEAQ. V lost 2 bases and J lost 6; bases outside the gene matches: 7. CDR3 DNA sequence: TGTGCCAGCAGCTTAAGGGGACAGGGTGCTGCCGGGGAGCTGTTTTTT. It codes for CASSLRGQGAAGELFF.

The genes are TRBV10-3 and TRBJ2-3; no clear D gene. Looked up from germline, CDR1 is ENHRY and CDR2 is SYGVKD. Trimming left V 3 bases short and J 2 bases short, with 9 bases between. The CDR3 totals 14 residues. This chain's CDR3 is CAISDQAYTDTQYF. CDR3 DNA sequence: TGTGCCATCAGTGATCAGGCCTACACAGATACGCAGTATTTT.

The chain uses TRBV5-1 and TRBJ2-7; 10 nucleotides align to TRBD1. This CDR3 has 14 amino acids. The V segment lost 4 bases and the J segment 3 bases; nucleotides outside the gene matches: 4. CDR1 SGHRS and CDR2 YFSETQ come from the germline V gene. The CDR3 DNA follows: TGCGCCAGCAGCCTCCGGACAGGGGGCTACGAGCAGTACTTC. Residues: CASSLRTGGYEQYF.

This chain joins TRBV11-2 and TRBJ2-1; 8 positions match TRBD2. The CDR3 is made up of 15 amino acids. The V segment lost 5 bases and the J segment 6 bases; nucleotides outside the gene matches: 9. The germline CDR1 and CDR2 sequences are SGHAT and FQNNGV. The DNA for the CDR3 is TGTGCCAGCAGCGTCGCCGTTAGCGGGGCCAATGAGCAGTTCTTC. It encodes CASSVAVSGANEQFF.

The rearrangement links TRBV4-3 to TRBJ2-7, with 10 bases that match TRBD2. V was pared by 1 base and J by 0 bases, with 6 bases of the junction left unmatched. The germline V gene encodes CDR1 LGHNA and CDR2 YSLEER. The CDR3 is made up of 17 amino acids. The chain's CDR3 is CASSQGISGGRSYEQYF. The CDR3 nucleotides are TGCGCCAGCAGCCAAGGAATTAGCGGGGGGCGCTCCTACGAGCAGTACTTC.

The chain links TRBV4-2 to TRBJ1-2; D is ambiguous. Germline lookup yields CDR1 LGHNA and CDR2 YNFKEQ. The CDR3 length is 16 residues. Trimming took 0 bases from V and 5 from J, leaving 16 bases between them. This CDR3 is CASSQESGGDRYGYTF. DNA for the CDR3: TGTGCCAGCAGCCAAGAAAGCGGCGGGGATCGGTATGGCTACACCTTC.

DNA of the CDR3: TGTGCCAGCAGCCCGCAGTTTCTAGCCAAAAACATTCAGTACTTC. Its translation: CASSPQFLAKNIQYF. This chain links TRBV3-1 (or the pseudogene TRBV3-2) with TRBJ2-4, with unresolved D. This CDR3 is built from 15 residues. Trimming removed 4 bases from V and 0 bases from J, with 10 bases in between. Germline V lookup: CDR1 LGHDT, CDR2 YNNKEL (reference sequence).